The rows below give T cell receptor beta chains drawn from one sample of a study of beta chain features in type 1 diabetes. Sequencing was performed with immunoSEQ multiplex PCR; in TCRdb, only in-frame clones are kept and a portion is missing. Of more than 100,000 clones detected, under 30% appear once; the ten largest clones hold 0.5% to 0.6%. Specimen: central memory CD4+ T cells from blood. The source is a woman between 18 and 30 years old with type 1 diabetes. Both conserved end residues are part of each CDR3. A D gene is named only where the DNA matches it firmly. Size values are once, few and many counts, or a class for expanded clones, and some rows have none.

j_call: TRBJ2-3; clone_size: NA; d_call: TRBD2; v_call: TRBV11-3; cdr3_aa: CASSRGLAGALQYF; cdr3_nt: TGTGCCAGCAGCCGCGGACTAGCGGGAGCTTTGCAGTATTTT
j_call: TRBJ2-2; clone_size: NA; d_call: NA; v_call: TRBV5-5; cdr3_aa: CASSLGPGAGELFF; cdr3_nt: TGTGCCAGCAGCTTGGGACCGGGGGCCGGGGAGCTGTTTTTT
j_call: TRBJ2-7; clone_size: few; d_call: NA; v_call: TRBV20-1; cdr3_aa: CSAADIYEQYF; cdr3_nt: TGCAGTGCTGCGGACATCTACGAGCAGTACTTC
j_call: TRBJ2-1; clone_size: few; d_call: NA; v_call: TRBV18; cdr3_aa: CASSPGGAPNEQFF; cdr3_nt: TGTGCCAGCTCACCGGGGGGGGCCCCCAATGAGCAGTTCTTC
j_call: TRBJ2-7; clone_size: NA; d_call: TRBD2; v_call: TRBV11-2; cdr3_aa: CASSLVSGLPASEQYF; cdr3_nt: TGTGCCAGCAGCTTAGTGTCGGGACTACCCGCTTCCGAGCAGTACTTC
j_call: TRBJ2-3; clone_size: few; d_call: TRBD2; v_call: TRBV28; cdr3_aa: CASSQVAGPTDTQYF; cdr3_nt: TGTGCCAGCAGCCAAGTAGCGGGACCCACAGATACGCAGTATTTT
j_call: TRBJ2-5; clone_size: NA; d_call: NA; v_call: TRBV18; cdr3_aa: CASSQQGSPETQYF; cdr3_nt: TGTGCCAGCTCACAACAGGGTTCCCCCGAGACCCAGTACTTC
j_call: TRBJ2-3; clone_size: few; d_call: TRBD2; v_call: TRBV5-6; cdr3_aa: CASSVTGTSGRGDTQYF; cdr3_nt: TGTGCCAGCAGCGTAACCGGGACTAGCGGGAGAGGGGATACGCAGTATTTT
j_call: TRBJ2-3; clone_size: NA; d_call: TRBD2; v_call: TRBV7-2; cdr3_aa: CASSLTAGSTDTQYF; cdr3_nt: TGTGCCAGCAGCTTAACAGCGGGAAGCACAGATACGCAGTATTTT
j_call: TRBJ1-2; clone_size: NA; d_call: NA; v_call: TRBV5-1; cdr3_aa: CASSLASGQGWSYGYTF; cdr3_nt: TGCGCCAGCAGCTTGGCCAGTGGGCAGGGATGGTCCTATGGCTACACCTTC
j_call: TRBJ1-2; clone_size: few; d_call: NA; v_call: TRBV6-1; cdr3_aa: CASSSRTVNGYTF; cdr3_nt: TGTGCCAGCAGTTCCCGGACAGTTAATGGCTACACCTTC
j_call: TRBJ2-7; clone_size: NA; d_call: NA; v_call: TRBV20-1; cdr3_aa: CSASIPEQYF; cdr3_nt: TGCAGTGCTAGTATTCCCGAGCAGTACTTC
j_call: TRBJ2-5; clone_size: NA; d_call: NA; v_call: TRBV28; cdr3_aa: CATGNPGLRKTQYF; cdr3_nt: TGTGCCACCGGGAACCCAGGTTTGAGGAAGACCCAGTACTTC
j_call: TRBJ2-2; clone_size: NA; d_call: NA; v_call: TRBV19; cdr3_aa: CASSISTTGELFF; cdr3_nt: TGTGCCAGTAGTATTAGCACCACCGGGGAGCTGTTTTTT
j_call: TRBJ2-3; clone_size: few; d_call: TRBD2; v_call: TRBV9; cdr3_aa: CASSVESTSGRDTQYF; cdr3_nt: TGTGCCAGCAGCGTAGAATCGACTAGCGGGAGGGATACGCAGTATTTT
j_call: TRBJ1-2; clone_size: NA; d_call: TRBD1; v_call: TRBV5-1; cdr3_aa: CASSSQQGFGGYTF; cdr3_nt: TGCGCCAGCAGCTCCCAACAGGGGTTTGGTGGCTACACCTTC
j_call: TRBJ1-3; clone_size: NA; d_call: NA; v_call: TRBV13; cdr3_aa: CASSLDRQGGNTIYF; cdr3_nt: TGTGCCAGCAGCTTAGATCGTCAGGGAGGAAACACCATATATTTT
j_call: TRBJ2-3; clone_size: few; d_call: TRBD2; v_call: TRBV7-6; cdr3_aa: CASSLVAGPTDTQYF; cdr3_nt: TGTGCCAGCAGCTTAGTAGCGGGCCCCACAGATACGCAGTATTTT
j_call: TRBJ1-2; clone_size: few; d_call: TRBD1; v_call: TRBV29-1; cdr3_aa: CSVEGRGRNYGYTF; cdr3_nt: TGCAGCGTTGAAGGGAGGGGGCGGAACTATGGCTACACCTTC
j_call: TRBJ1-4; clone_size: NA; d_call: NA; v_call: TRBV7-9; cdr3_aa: CASSRPDRTNEKLFF; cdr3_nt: TGTGCCAGCAGCCGCCCGGACAGAACTAATGAAAAACTGTTTTTT
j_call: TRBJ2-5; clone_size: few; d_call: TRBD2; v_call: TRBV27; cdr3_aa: CASSWAQGGPGETQYF; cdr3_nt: TGTGCCAGCAGTTGGGCGCAGGGAGGGCCGGGGGAGACCCAGTACTTC
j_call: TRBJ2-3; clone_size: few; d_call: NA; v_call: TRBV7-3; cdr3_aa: CASSLSGLRTDTQYF; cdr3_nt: TGTGCCAGCAGCCTTAGCGGCCTACGCACAGATACGCAGTATTTT
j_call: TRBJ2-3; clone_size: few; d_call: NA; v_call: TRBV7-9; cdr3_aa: CASSSTSFTQYF; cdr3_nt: TGTGCCAGCAGCTCGACTAGTTTCACGCAGTATTTT
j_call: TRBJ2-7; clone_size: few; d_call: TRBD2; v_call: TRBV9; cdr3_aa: CASSPSGAGVREQYF; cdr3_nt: TGTGCCAGCAGCCCCTCGGGAGCGGGAGTACGCGAGCAGTACTTC
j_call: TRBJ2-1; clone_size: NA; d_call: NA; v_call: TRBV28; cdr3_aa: CATLHGGYNEQFF; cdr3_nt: TGTGCCACACTCCACGGGGGCTACAATGAGCAGTTCTTC
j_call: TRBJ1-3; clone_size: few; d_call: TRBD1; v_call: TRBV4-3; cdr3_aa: CASSQARQGASGNTIYF; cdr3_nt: TGCGCCAGCAGCCAAGCCAGACAGGGGGCTTCTGGAAACACCATATATTTT
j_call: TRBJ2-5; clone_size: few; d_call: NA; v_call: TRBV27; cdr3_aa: CATYQETQYF; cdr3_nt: TGTGCCACCTACCAAGAGACCCAGTACTTC
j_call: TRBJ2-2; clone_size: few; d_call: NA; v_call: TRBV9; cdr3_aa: CASSDGLANTGELFF; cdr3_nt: TGTGCCAGCAGCGATGGACTCGCGAACACCGGGGAGCTGTTTTTT
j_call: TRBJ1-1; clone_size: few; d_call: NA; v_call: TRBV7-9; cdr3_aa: CASSPGGATEAFF; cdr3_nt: TGTGCCAGCAGCCCCGGGGGGGCCACTGAAGCTTTCTTT
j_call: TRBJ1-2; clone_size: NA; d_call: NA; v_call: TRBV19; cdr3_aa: CASRTLTGLYGYTF; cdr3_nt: TGTGCCAGTAGGACTCTGACAGGTTTATATGGCTACACCTTC
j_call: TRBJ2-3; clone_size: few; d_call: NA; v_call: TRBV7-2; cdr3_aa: CASSSWGQPTDTQYF; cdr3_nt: TGTGCCAGCAGCAGCTGGGGGCAGCCCACAGATACGCAGTATTTT
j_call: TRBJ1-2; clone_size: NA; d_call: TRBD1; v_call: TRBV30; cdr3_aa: CARRQGSTYGYTF; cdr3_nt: TGTGCCCGACGACAGGGAAGCACCTATGGCTACACCTTC
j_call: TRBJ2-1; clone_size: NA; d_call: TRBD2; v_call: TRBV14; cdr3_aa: CASSQDWRRASGRADEQFF; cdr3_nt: TGTGCCAGCAGCCAAGATTGGCGTAGGGCTAGCGGGAGGGCGGATGAGCAGTTCTTC
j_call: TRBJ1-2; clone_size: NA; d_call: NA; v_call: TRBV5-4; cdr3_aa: CASSSDSYGYTF; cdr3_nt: TGTGCCAGCAGCTCGGACAGCTATGGCTACACCTTC
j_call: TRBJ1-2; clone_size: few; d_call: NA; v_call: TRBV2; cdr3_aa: CASRGGGRSREGYTF; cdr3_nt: TGTGCCAGCCGTGGGGGGGGCAGGTCAAGAGAAGGCTACACCTTC
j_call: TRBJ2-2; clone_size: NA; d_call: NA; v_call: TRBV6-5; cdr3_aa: CASSPNGANTGELFF; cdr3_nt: TGTGCCAGCAGTCCCAACGGTGCGAACACCGGGGAGCTGTTTTTT
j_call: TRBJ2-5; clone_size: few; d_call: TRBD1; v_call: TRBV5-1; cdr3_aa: CASSRTTGRVETQYF; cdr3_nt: TGCGCCAGCAGCCGAACGACAGGGAGAGTCGAGACCCAGTACTTC
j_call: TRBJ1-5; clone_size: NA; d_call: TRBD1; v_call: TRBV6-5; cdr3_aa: CASSYSGQGGNQPQHF; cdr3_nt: TGTGCCAGCAGTTACTCGGGACAGGGGGGCAATCAGCCCCAGCATTTT
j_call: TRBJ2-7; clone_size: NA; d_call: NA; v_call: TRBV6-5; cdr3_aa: CASSYSGQAKGDEQYF; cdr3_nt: TGTGCCAGCAGTTACTCGGGTCAGGCAAAGGGAGACGAGCAGTACTTC
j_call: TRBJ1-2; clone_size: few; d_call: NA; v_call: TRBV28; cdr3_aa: CASRNTPHAANYGYTF; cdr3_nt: TGTGCCAGCAGGAACACCCCTCACGCGGCTAACTATGGCTACACCTTC
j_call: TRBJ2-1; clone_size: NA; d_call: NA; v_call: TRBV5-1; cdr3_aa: CASSFQIGGTHHNEQFF; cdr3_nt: TGCGCCAGCAGCTTCCAAATCGGGGGAACTCACCACAATGAGCAGTTCTTC
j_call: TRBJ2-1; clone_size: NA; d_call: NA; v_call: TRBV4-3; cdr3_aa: CASSLHRAYNEQFF; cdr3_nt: TGCGCCAGCAGCCTCCACAGGGCCTACAATGAGCAGTTCTTC
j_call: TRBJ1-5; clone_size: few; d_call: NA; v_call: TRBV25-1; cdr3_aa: CASSPGSYQPQHF; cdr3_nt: TGTGCCAGCAGTCCCGGGTCTTATCAGCCCCAGCATTTT
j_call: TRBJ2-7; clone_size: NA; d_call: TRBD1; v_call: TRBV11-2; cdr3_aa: CASSPSLRDRGSYEQYF; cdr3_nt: TGTGCCAGCAGCCCTAGCCTCCGGGACAGGGGGTCCTACGAGCAGTACTTC
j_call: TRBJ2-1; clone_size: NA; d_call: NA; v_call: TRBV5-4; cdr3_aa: CASSSQEVSRGRREYNEQFF; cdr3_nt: TGTGCCAGCAGCTCACAGGAGGTATCTCGAGGGCGGAGGGAGTACAATGAGCAGTTCTTC
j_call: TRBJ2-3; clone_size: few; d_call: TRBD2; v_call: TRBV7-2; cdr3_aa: CASSLGVGVAGGGTQYF; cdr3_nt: TGTGCCAGCAGCTTAGGGGTTGGGGTAGCGGGAGGCGGTACGCAGTATTTT